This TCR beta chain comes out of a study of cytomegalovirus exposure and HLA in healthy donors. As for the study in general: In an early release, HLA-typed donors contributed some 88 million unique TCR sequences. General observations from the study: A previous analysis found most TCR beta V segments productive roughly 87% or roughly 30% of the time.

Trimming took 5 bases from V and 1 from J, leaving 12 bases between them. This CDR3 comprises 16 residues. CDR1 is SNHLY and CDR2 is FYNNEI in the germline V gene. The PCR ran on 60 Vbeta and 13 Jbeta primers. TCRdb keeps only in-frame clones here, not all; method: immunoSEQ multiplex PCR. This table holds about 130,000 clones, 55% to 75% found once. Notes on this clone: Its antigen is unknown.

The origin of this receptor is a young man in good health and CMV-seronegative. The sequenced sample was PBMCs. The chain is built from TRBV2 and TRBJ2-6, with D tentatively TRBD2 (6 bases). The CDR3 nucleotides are TGTGCCAGCAGTAGGCGGGGAGATTCTGGGGCCAACGTCCTGACTTTC. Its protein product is CASSRRGDSGANVLTF.